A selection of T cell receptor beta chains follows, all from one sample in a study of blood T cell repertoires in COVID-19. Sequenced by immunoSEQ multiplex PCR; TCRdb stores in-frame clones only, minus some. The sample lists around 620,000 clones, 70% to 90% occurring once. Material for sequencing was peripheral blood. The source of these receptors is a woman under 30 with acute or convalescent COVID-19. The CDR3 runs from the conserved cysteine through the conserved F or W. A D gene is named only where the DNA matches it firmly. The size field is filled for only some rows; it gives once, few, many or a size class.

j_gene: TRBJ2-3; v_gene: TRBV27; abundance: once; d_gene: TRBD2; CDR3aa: CASRRLARDTQYF; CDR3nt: TGTGCCAGCAGACGACTAGCTCGCGATACGCAGTATTTT
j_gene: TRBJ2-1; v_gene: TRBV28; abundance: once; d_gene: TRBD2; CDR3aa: CASSLPTSGGANEQFF; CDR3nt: TGTGCCAGCAGTTTACCGACTAGCGGGGGGGCCAATGAGCAGTTCTTC
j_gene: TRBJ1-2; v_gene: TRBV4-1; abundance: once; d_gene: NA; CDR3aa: CASSPTGLYGYTF; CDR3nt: TGCGCCAGCAGCCCCACGGGACTCTATGGCTACACCTTC
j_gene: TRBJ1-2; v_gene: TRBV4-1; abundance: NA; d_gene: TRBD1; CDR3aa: CASSQVDRVGYTF; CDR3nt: TGCGCCAGCAGCCAAGTCGACAGGGTCGGCTACACCTTC
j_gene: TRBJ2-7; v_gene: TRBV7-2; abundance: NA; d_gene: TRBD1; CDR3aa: CASTLVGTGPAYEQYF; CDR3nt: TGTGCCAGCACCCTCGTAGGGACAGGACCTGCCTACGAGCAGTACTTC
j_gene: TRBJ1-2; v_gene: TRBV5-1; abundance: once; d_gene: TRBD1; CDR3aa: CASSLGRGRANYGYTF; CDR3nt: TGCGCCAGCAGCTTGGGCAGGGGGCGAGCTAACTATGGCTACACCTTC
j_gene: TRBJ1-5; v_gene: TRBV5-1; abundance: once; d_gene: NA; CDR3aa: CASSLEAGTNQPQHF; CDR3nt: TGCGCCAGCAGCTTGGAAGCCGGGACTAATCAGCCCCAGCATTTT
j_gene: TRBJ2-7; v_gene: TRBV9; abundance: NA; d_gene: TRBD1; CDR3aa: CASSPQGDSYYEQYF; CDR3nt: TGTGCCAGCAGCCCACAGGGGGACTCCTACTACGAGCAGTACTTC
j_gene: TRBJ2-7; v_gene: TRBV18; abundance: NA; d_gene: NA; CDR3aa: CASSQGQFYEQYF; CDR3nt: TGTGCCAGCTCACAAGGACAGTTCTACGAGCAGTACTTC
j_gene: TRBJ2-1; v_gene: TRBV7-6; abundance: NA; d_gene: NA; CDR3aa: CASSFGFGAGRGENNEQFF; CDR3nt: TGTGCCAGCAGCTTTGGGTTCGGGGCAGGCAGGGGAGAAAACAATGAGCAGTTCTTC
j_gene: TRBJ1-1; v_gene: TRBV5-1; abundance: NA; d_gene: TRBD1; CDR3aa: CASTTGTGASNTEAFF; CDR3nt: TGCGCCAGCACCACCGGGACAGGGGCCTCGAACACTGAAGCTTTCTTT
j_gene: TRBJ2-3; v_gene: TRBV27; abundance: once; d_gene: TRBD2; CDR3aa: CASSFLAGGPYTQYF; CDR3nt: TGTGCCAGCAGTTTCTTAGCGGGGGGGCCCTATACGCAGTATTTT
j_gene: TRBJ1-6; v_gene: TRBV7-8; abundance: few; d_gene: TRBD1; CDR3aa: CASSLETGGHNSPLHF; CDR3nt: TGTGCCAGCAGCTTAGAAACAGGGGGGCATAATTCACCCCTCCACTTT
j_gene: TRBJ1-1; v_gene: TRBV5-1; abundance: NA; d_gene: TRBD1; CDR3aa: CASSLTNGQGGEAFF; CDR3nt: TGCGCCAGCAGCTTGACCAACGGACAGGGAGGTGAAGCTTTCTTT
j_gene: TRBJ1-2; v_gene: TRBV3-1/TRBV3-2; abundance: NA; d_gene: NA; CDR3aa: CASSQARGLGYGYTF; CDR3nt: TGTGCCAGCAGCCAAGCTCGGGGTTTGGGCTATGGCTACACCTTC
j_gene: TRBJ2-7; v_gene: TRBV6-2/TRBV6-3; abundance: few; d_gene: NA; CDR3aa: CASSPLATNYEQYF; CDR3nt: TGTGCCAGCAGTCCCTTAGCCACCAACTACGAGCAGTACTTC
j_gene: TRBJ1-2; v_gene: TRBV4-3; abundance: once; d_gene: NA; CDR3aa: CASSQAGYGYTF; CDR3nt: TGCGCCAGCAGCCAAGCGGGCTATGGCTACACCTTC
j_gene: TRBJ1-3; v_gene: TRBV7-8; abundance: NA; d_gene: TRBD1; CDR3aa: CASSLAGTAAGNTIYF; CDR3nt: TGTGCCAGCAGCTTAGCCGGGACAGCGGCTGGAAACACCATATATTTT
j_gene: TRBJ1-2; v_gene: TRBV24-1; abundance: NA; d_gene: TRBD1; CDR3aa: CATSEVPGGGYTF; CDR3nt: TGTGCCACCAGTGAAGTGCCAGGGGGTGGCTACACCTTC
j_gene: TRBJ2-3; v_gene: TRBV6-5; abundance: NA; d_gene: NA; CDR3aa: CASRPTSTDTQYF; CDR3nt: TGTGCCAGCAGGCCCACTAGCACAGATACGCAGTATTTT
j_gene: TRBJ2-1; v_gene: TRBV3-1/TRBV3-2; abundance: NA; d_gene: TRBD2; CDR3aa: CASSHQRGGVDEQFF; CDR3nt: TGTGCCAGCAGCCACCAGCGGGGGGGAGTTGATGAGCAGTTCTTC
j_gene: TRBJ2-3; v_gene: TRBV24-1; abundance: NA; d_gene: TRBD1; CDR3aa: CATKGQGGGTDTQYF; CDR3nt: TGTGCCACTAAGGGACAGGGAGGGGGCACAGATACGCAGTATTTT
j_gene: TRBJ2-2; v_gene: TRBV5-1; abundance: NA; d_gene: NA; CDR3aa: CASSMGNSGYTGELFF; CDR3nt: TGCGCCAGCAGCATGGGGAATAGCGGTTACACCGGGGAGCTGTTTTTT
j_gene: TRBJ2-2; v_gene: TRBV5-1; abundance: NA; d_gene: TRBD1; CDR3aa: CASSQGKKGAMAGELFF; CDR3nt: TGCGCCAGCAGCCAGGGCAAAAAGGGGGCGATGGCCGGGGAGCTGTTTTTT
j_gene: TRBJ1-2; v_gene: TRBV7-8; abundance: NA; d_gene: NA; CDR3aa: CALTVLRDYGYTF; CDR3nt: TGTGCTTTAACGGTCCTTCGAGACTATGGCTACACCTTC
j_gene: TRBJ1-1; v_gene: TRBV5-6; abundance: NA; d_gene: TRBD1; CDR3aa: CASSVTGGDTEAFF; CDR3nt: TGTGCCAGCAGCGTCACAGGGGGGGACACTGAAGCTTTCTTT
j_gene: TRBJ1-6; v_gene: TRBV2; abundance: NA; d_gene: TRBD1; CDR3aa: CASLQNGTGGIPYNSPLHF; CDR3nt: TGTGCCAGCCTCCAGAATGGGACAGGGGGAATCCCCTATAATTCACCCCTCCACTTT
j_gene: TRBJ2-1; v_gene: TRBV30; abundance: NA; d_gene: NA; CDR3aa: CAWSEPAGLPSSYNEQFF; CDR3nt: TGTGCCTGGAGTGAACCAGCGGGCCTTCCAAGCTCCTACAATGAGCAGTTCTTC
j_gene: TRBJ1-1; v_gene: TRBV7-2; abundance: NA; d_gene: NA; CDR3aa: CASTAGWVTEAFF; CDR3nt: TGTGCCAGCACCGCAGGCTGGGTCACTGAAGCTTTCTTT
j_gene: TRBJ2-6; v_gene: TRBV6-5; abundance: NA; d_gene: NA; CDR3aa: CASTRDLTGANVLTF; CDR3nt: TGTGCCAGCACCCGAGATTTAACTGGGGCCAACGTCCTGACTTTC
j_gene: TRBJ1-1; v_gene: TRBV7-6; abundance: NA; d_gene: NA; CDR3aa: CASSLGSRGEAFF; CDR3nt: TGTGCCAGCAGCCTTGGATCCAGGGGTGAAGCTTTCTTT
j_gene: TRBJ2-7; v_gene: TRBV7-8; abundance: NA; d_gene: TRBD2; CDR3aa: CASSLVGLAGYTYEQYF; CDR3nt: TGTGCCAGCAGCTTAGTGGGACTAGCGGGGTACACCTACGAGCAGTACTTC
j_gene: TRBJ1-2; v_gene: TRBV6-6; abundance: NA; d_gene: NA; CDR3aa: CASSYGEGYTF; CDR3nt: TGTGCCAGCAGTTACGGGGAGGGATACACCTTC
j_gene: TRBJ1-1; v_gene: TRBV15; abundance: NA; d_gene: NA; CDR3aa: CATSRGLLTGGAFF; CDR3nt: TGTGCCACCAGCAGAGGGCTCTTGACAGGAGGAGCTTTCTTT
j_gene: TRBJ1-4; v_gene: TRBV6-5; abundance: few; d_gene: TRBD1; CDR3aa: CATTSGTASEKLFF; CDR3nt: TGTGCCACCACCTCCGGGACAGCTAGTGAAAAACTGTTTTTT
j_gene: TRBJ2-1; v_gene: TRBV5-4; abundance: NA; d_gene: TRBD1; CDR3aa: CASSLGDRYNEQFF; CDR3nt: TGTGCCAGCAGCTTGGGGGACAGGTACAATGAGCAGTTCTTC
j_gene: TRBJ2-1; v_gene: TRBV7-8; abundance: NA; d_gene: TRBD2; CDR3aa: CASSPFPGLAGGLTNEQFF; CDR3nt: TGTGCCAGCAGCCCCTTCCCGGGACTAGCGGGGGGGCTAACTAATGAGCAGTTCTTC
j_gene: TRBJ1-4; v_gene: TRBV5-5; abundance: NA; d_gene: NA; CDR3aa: CASSWGESSNEKLFF; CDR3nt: TGTGCCAGCAGCTGGGGGGAGAGCTCTAATGAAAAACTGTTTTTT
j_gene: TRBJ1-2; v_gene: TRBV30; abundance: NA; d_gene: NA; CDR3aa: CAWSGGHLRGYTF; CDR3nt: TGTGCCTGGAGTGGGGGACATCTGAGGGGCTACACCTTC
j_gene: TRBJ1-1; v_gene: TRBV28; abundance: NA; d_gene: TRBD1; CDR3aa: CASTLDRVVTEAFF; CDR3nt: TGTGCCAGCACCTTGGACAGGGTAGTCACTGAAGCTTTCTTT
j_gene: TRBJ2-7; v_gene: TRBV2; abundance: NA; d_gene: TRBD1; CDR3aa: CASSEGTGSYEQYF; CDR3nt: TGTGCCAGCAGCGAGGGGACAGGGTCTTACGAGCAGTACTTC
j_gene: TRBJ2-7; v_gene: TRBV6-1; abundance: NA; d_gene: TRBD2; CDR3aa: CASSEPVAGVSYEQYF; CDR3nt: TGTGCCAGCAGTGAACCGGTAGCGGGGGTCTCCTACGAGCAGTACTTC
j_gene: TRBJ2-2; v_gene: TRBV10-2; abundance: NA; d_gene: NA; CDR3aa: CASKRGQNTGELFF; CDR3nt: TGCGCCAGCAAACGGGGTCAGAACACCGGGGAGCTGTTTTTT
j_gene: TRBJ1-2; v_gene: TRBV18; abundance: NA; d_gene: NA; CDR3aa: CASSPPGQGVDGYTF; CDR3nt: TGTGCCAGCTCACCACCGGGTCAGGGTGTTGATGGCTACACCTTC
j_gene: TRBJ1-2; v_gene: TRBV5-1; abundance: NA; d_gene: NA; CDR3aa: CASSFAANYGYTF; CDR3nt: TGCGCCAGCAGCTTTGCGGCTAACTATGGCTACACCTTC
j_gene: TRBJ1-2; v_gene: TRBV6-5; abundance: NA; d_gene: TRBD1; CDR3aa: CATQAVGGTTYGYTF; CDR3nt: TGTGCCACGCAGGCAGTAGGGGGCACTACCTATGGCTACACCTTC
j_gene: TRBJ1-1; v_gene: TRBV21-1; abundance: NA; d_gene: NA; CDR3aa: CASSFFTGVNTEAFF; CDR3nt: TGTGCCAGCAGCTTTTTCACAGGGGTGAACACTGAAGCTTTCTTT
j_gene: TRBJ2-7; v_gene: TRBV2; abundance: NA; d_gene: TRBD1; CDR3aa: CASSEFDREWEQYF; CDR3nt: TGTGCCAGCAGTGAATTTGACAGGGAGTGGGAGCAGTACTTC